This TCR beta chain was identified in a study of blood T cells in healthy people across ages (dated by TCRdb to 2014 to 2015). With respect to the entire study: Template switching captured roughly one uniquely barcoded TCR beta cDNA molecule per two T cells in model experiments. To track age-related changes in TCR beta repertoire diversity, the study relied on deep sequencing normalized with unique cDNA molecular identifiers. Four age groups were formed from the donors: young (average approximately 17 years), middle-aged (approximately 39), aged (around 62) and long-lived (around 82). The study analyzed two additional independent replicas of 1 million unique cDNA reads from the same blood draw for two donors, one aged 18 to 29 and one aged 80 or older.

This clonotype appeared a few times. It has no known antigen specificity. Base qualities are not at hand, and no much larger clone is one base apart. Including the terminal cysteine and phenylalanine, the CDR3 comprises 15 residues. Only the CDR3 DNA is retained, 45 bases long and in frame from the first base. Cut back by 2 bases and 1 base, the V and J ends lie 9 bases apart. CDR1 and CDR2 are read off the germline V gene (reference sequence) as LGHDT and YNNKEL. The library was generated by 5' RACE. The sequencing machine was an Illumina HiSeq 2500. The second PCR ran for roughly 7 to 11 cycles and used a J-beta primer mix along with a sample-barcoded 5' primer. A unique molecular identifier was introduced onto each TCR beta cDNA molecule by a template-switch 5' adaptor carrying 12 random nucleotides. Each sample yielded at least 2.5 million CDR3-containing paired-end reads. First-strand cDNA was synthesized from all RNA with the Mint cDNA synthesis kit, primed by a TRBC-specific oligonucleotide. Following uracil-DNA glycosylase treatment, all cDNA underwent a first 18-cycle PCR with the universal primers M1SS and BC2_uni_R. The study's processing was this. For normalization, 1 million high-quality reads were randomly selected from each sample, with every read carrying a distinct molecular identifier. Instead of being binned into consensus sequences, reads with shared molecular identifiers were discarded. MiTCR, with a Q25 quality threshold and the strictest error-elimination algorithm, was used for CDR3 identification, clonotype clustering and error correction. A nonparametric unseen species model with Euler transformation was used to estimate lower-bound total TCR beta diversity. The raw public reads went through TCRdb reprocessing: fastp at Q25, MiXCR clone calling, in-frame beta chains kept. Rows with a matching CDR3 protein are joined into one entry that keeps the most common DNA and genes. TCRdb's processing, not the study's, gives the V and J calls here. Present in this sample are some 760,000 distinct CDR3 sequences, around 25% of which were seen just once. The ten largest clones add up to under 9.5% of the sample.

Systemically healthy Caucasian individuals from Russia, some 38 in total and aged roughly 6 to 100 years, were included as donors. Each donor gave about 9.2 milliliters of peripheral blood, drawn into EDTA-treated Vacutainer tubes. PBMCs were isolated by Ficoll-Paque density-gradient centrifugation, with at least 6.5 million obtained per sample. Trizol reagent was used to extract total RNA from the PBMCs, yielding at least 6 micrograms per sample. For every donor, flow cytometry on a PBMC aliquot measured the percentage of naive CD45RAhigh/CD27high T cells. General findings and caveats noted by the study authors: As age increased, observed TCR beta diversity per million T cells dropped in a roughly linear way, and a significant reduction was already evident by age 40. The long-lived group showed more naive CD4+ T cells, fewer expanded clones and increased TCR diversity than the aged group, suggesting age selection. Because the CMV infection status of the donors was unknown, age-related changes in expanded clonotypes may potentially have been confounded. Estimates of total diversity based on one million sequenced T cells were regarded as lower bounds and as underestimates. The percentage of naive T cells measured by flow cytometry correlated strongly with observed TCR beta diversity. Since profiling was done on bulk unsorted PBMCs, naive and antigen-experienced compartments could not be conclusively compared.

The same data also contributed to another study, on T cells of mothers and their children. From the second report: Nine systemically healthy Caucasian individuals served as donors, namely three mothers together with their six children. cDNA synthesis used all of the extracted RNA, with around 1.6 ug of RNA in each 15 ul reaction. In the second PCR, sample barcodes and 2-4 random nucleotides were introduced via the M1S primer. Over 9.5 million TCR beta CDR3 reads came from each mother, compared with 2.5 million to 3.5 million reads from each child. Thymic selection shapes the output of TCR recombination in a similar way in related and unrelated pairs, and inherited differences have a minor effect. Related mother-child pairs always showed normalized repertoire overlap that was slightly higher than in unrelated mother-child pairs, though the difference was never significant. With a sensitivity of approximately 100 clones per million clonotypes, no persistent microchimeric T cell clones were detected. To look for features that set related mother-child pairs apart from unrelated individuals, the researchers ran deep NGS to compare the TCR beta repertoires of mothers and children. Mothers averaged approximately 41 +/- 4 years of age and children averaged roughly 10 +/- 4 years. Libraries were sequenced on Illumina HiSeq 2000 with 100+100 nt paired-end reads after adapter ligation with NEBNext reagents. To prevent cross-contamination, the mother and child libraries were prepared a month apart and were sequenced in separate runs. Between roughly 500,000 and 2,300,000 distinct TCR beta clonotypes were identified per donor. Naive TCR beta clonotypes were estimated from low-frequency clonotypes matched to each donor's FACS-determined naive share, without sorting.

The chain is encoded by TRBV3-1 joined to TRBJ1-3, with no confidently assigned D gene. The specimen was blood. The clonotype originates from a boy under 18 in good health. The CDR3 protein is CASSQYPASGNTIYF. The DNA is TGTGCCAGCAGCCAATACCCGGCGTCTGGAAACACCATATATTTT. The reference TRBV3-1 and TRBJ1-3 proteins fill in what lies around the CDR3, so the full variable domain reads DTAVSQTPKYLVTQMGNDKSIKCEQNLGHDTMYWYKQDSKKFLKIMFSYNNKELIINETVPNRFSPKSPDKAHLNLHINSLELGDSAVYFCASSQYPASGNTIYFGEGSWLTVV.